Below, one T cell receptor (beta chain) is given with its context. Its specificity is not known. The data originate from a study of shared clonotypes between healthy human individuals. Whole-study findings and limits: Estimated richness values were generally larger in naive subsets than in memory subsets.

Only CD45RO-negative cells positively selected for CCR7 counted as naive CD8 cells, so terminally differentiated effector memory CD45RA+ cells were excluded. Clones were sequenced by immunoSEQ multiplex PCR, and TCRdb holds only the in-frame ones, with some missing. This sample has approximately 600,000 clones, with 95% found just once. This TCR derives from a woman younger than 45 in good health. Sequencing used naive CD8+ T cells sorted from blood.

CDR3 sequence reads: CASTIDYQGYEQYF. In DNA, the CDR3 is TGTGCCAGCACCATTGACTATCAAGGCTACGAGCAGTACTTC. This chain links TRBV11-2 with TRBJ2-7; tentative D call: TRBD2 (5 bases). Trimming removed 7 bases at V and 3 bases at J, with 16 bases between. CDR1 and CDR2 (germline): SGHAT, FQNNGV. This CDR3 region has 14 residues. The full variable domain, its missing parts supplied by reference TRBV11-2 and TRBJ2-7, is EAGVAQSPRYKIIEKRQSVAFWCNPISGHATLYWYQQILGQGPKLLIQFQNNGVVDDSQLPKDRFSAERLKGVDSTLKIQPAKLEDSAVYLCASTIDYQGYEQYFGPGTRLTVT.